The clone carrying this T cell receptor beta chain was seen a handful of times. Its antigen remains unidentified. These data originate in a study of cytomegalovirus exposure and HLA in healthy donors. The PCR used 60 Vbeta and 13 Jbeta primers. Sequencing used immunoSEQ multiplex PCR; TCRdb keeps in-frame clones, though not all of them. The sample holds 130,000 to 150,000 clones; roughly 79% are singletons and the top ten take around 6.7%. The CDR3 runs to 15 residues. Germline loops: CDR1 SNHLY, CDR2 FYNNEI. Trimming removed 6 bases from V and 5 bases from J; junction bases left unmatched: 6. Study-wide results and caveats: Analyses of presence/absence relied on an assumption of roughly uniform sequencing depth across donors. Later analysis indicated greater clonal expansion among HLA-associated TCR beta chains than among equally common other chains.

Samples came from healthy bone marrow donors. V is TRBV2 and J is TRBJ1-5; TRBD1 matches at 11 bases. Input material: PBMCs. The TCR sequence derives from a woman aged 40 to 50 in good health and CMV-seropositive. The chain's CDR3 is CASSGQGARYQPQHF. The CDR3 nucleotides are TGTGCCAGCAGCGGACAGGGGGCCCGATATCAGCCCCAGCATTTT.